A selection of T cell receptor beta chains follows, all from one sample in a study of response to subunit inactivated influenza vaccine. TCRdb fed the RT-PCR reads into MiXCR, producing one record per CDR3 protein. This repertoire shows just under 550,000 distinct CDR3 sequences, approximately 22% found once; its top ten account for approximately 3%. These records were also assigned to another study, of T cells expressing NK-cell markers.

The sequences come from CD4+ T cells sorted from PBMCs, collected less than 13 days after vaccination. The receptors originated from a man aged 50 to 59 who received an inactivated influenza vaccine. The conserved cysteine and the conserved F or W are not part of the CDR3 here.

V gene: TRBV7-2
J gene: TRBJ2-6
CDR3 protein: ASNMIASGANVLT

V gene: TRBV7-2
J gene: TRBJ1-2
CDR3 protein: ASSSGQGYGYT

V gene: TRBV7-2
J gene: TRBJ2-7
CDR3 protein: ASSSLRQGSEQY

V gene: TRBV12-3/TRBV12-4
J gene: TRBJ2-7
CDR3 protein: ASSLGGSYEQY

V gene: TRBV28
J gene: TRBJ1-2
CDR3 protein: ASSFFPDRGGGYT

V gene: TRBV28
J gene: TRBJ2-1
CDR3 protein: ASSLTPGTGGFNEQF

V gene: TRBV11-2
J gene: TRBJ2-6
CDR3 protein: ASSSLETFSGANVLT

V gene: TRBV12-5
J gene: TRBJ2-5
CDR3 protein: ASGWNGPPETQY

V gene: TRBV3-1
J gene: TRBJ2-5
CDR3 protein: ASGDRAETQY

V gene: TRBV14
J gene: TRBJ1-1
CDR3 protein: ASSFDTVNTEAF

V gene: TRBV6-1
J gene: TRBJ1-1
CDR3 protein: ASSEAVIGF

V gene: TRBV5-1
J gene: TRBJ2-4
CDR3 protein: ASSLDGRGNIQY

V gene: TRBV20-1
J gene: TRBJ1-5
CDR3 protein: SARSFLGGLGPQH

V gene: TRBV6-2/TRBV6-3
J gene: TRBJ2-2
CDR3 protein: ASSPSGMGTGELF

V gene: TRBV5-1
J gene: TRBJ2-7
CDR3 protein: ASSLASLQVHEQY

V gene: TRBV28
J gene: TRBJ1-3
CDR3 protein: ASSFGGAHGNTIY

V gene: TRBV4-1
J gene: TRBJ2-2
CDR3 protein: ASSQDRGPSELF

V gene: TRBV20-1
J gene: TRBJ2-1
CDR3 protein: SAANPRSSYNEQF

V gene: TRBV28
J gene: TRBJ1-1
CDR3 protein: ASSPGGQGEAF

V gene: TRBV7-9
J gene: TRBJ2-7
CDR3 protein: ASSLTRDPYEQY

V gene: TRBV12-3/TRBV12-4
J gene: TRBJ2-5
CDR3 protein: ASSMTQETQY

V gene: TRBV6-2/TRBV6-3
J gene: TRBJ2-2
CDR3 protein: ASSSAGLTGELF

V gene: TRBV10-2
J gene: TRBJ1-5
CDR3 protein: ASSTQGNQPQH

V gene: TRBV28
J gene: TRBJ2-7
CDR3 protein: ASSTPGGRTYEQY

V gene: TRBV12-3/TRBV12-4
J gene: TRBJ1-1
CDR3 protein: ASSNTEAF

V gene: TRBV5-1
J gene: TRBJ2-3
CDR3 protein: ASSLRGTSGSVDTQY

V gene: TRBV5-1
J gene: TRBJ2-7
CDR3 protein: ASSQDRAAYEQY

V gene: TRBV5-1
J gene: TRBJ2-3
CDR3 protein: ASSPTRTGSTDTQY

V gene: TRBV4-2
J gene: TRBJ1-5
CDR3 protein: ASSHQGQGGGWPQH

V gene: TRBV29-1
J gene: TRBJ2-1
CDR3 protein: SVGNRGAGSYNEQF

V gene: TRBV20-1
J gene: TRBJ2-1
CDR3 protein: SARPGLAGNEQF

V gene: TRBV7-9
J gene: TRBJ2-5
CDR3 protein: ASSFALETQY

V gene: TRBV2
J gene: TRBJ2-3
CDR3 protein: ASRDGALTDTQY

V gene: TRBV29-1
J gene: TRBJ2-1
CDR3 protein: SVGSANSYNEQF

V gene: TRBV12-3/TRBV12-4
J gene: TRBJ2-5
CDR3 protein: ASSFPGRGETQY

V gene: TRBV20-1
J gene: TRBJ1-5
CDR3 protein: SARQGGQPQH

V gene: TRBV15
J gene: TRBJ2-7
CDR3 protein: ATSRGSGGFEQY

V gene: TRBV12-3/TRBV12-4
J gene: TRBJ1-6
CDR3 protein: ASSWGGGNSPLH

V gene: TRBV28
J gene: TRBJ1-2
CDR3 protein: AIGPGLRDKINYGYT

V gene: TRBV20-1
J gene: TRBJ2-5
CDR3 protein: SARGTRALETQY

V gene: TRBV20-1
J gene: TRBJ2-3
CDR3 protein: SARDVLSTDTQY

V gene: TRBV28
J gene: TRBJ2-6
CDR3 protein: ASSFFRAGANVLT

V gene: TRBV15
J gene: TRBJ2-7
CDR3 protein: ATSRDPGTTPAEQY

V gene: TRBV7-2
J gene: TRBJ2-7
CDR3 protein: ASSLGTANEQY

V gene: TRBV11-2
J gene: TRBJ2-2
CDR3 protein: ASSLGTLSYGELF

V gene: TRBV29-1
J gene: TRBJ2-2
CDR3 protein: SVEKSRQTGELF

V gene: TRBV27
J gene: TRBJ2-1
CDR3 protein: ASSFWGRLADEQF

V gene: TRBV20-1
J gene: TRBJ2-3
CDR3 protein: SADLRGVGTDTQY

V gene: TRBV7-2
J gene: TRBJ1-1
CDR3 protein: ASSPQPHSAEAF

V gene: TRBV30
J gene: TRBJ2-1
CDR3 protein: AWSVRTSAYNEQF

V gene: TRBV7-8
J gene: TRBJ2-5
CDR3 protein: ASSLSEGLLETQY

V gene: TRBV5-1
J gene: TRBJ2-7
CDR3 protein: ASSLSPLYEQY

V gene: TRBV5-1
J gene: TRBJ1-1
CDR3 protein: ASSYSIPNTEAF

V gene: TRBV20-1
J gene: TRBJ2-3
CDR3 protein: SARVGVQTDTQY

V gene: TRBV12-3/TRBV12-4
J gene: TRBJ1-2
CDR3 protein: ASSLSPNYGYT

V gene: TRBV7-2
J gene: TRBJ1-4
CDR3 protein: ASSLPGASGEKLF

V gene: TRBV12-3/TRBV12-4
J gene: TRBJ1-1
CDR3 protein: ASSRDRGLTEAF

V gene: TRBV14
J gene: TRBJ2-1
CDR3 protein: ASSQDTTSGFKNEQF

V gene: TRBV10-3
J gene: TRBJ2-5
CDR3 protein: ATRTGETQY